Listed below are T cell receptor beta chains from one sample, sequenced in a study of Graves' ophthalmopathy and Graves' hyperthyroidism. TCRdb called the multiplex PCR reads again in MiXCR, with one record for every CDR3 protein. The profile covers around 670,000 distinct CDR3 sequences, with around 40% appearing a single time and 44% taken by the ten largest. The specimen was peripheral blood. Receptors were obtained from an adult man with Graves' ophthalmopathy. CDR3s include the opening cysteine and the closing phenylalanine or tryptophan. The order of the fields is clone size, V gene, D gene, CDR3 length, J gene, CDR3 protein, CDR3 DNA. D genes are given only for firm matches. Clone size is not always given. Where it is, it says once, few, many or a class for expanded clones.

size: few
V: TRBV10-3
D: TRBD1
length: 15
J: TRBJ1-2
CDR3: CASSYEGASYYGYTF
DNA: TGTGCCAGCAGTTACGAGGGGGCGTCTTACTATGGCTACACCTTC

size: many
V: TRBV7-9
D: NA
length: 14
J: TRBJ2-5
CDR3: CASSLVTGRETQYF
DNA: TGTGCCAGCAGCTTAGTTACAGGGCGGGAGACCCAGTACTTC

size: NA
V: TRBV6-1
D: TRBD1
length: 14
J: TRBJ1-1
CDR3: CASSWDRSNTEAFF
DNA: TGTGCCAGCAGTTGGGACAGATCGAACACTGAAGCTTTCTTT

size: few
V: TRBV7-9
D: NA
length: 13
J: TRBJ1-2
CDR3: CASSRVSDYGYTF
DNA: TGTGCCAGCAGTAGGGTTTCAGACTATGGCTACACCTTC

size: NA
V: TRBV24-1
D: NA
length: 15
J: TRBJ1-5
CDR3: CASSEARNSNQPQHF
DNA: TGTGCCAGCAGTGAAGCCAGGAATAGCAATCAGCCCCAGCATTTT

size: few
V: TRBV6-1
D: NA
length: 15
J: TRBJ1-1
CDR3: CASRQGRGLNTEAFF
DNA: TGTGCCAGCCGCCAGGGGAGAGGGCTGAACACTGAAGCTTTCTTT

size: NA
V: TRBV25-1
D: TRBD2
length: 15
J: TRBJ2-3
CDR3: CASSPGGGWADTQYF
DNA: TGTGCCAGCAGCCCCGGCGGGGGTTGGGCAGATACGCAGTATTTT

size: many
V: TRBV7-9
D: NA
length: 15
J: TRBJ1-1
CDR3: CASSYRAGMNTEAFF
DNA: TGTGCCAGCAGCTACCGCGCAGGGATGAACACTGAAGCTTTCTTT

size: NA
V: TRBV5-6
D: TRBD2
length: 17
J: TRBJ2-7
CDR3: CASSQEGLAGANYEQYF
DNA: TGTGCCAGCAGCCAAGAGGGACTAGCGGGAGCGAACTACGAGCAGTACTTC

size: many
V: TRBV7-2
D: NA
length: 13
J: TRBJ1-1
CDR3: CASSLVGYTEAFF
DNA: TGTGCCAGCAGCTTAGTCGGATACACTGAAGCTTTCTTT

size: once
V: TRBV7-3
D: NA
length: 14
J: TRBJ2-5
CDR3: CASSSTGRRETQYF
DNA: TGTGCCAGCAGCTCTACAGGGCGACGAGAGACCCAGTACTTC

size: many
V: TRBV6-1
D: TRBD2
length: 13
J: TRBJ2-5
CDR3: CASGQRERETQYF
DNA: TGTGCCAGCGGACAGCGGGAGAGGGAGACCCAGTACTTC

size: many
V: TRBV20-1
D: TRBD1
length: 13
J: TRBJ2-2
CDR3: CSARDRGRGELFF
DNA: TGCAGTGCCAGGGACAGGGGGCGCGGGGAGCTGTTTTTT